The next 9 T cell receptor beta chains were all read from a single sample in a study of OX40 agonist ivuxolimab in advanced cancers. TCRdb keeps only in-frame clones here, not all; method: immunoSEQ multiplex PCR. The sample shows around 67,000 clones, about 85% of them seen only once. The material was CD4+ or CD8+ T cells sorted from blood, obtained in a trial of the OX40 agonist ivuxolimab. All receptors derive from an adult with an advanced solid tumor such as melanoma, head and neck, liver or kidney cancer.

Worth noting for this clone: The junction shows a germline mismatch at one end, possibly a read error. The V gene is TRBV6-5, the J gene TRBJ1-6; D is perhaps TRBD1 (5 bases). Germline loops: CDR1 MNHEY, CDR2 SVGAGI. The CDR3 runs to 15 residues. The CDR3 here is CASSNSGTGRRALHF. In DNA, the CDR3 is TGTGCCAGCAGTAACTCCGGGACCGGGCGGCGGGCCCTCCACTTT.

DNA of the CDR3: TGTGCCAGCAGCGTGGACAGGGGGAGCACTGAAGCTTTCTTT. Its translation is CASSVDRGSTEAFF. The chain combines TRBV9 with TRBJ1-1; 10 bases align to TRBD1. From germline, CDR1 is SGDLS and CDR2 YYNGEE. This CDR3 has 14 amino acids. V gave up 2 bases and J gave up 4 bases; unmatched junction bases: 2.

V gene TRBV7-3 combines with J gene TRBJ2-2; unclear D gene. Trimming removed 1 base at V and 6 bases at J, with 9 bases between. The germline gives CDR1 SGHTA, CDR2 FQGTGA. This CDR3 region has 14 residues. DNA for the CDR3: TGTGCCAGCAGCTTAATGCTGGGCTCCGGGGAGCTGTTTTTT. This encodes CASSLMLGSGELFF.

The chain joins TRBV18 to TRBJ2-2, with 9 bases matching TRBD2. The CDR3 spans 16 residues. Trimming took 3 bases from V and 5 from J; bases not matched to a gene: 7. Germline CDR1 is KGHSH and CDR2 is LQKENI. CDR3 sequence reads: CASSPLGAGGTGELFF. In DNA form, the CDR3 reads TGTGCCAGCTCACCGCTAGGAGCGGGAGGAACCGGGGAGCTGTTTTTT.

The CDR3 DNA reads as TGTGCCAGCAGTTACTCCGGCCATTCACGGCCCCAGCATTTT. This translates into CASSYSGHSRPQHF. J is TRBJ1-5 and V is TRBV6-5; D ambiguous. Per germline, CDR1 MNHEY and CDR2 SVGAGI. The CDR3 is 14 amino acids. Trimming took off 0 bases at V and 9 bases at J, with 12 bases between the two ends.

V is TRBV28 and J is TRBJ1-2; maybe TRBD1 (5 bases). This CDR3 is built from 13 residues. CDR1 and CDR2 from the germline V gene are MDHEN and SYDVKM. V was shortened by 5 bases and J by 8 bases, with 15 bases between the two germline ends. The CDR3 coding sequence is TGTGCCAGCAGTACCCCGGGGGGAGGCGGCTACACCTTC. This gives the protein CASSTPGGGGYTF.

The chain has TRBV5-1 and TRBJ1-2; TRBD1 matches at 9 bases. V shed 3 bases and J 1 base; nucleotides not matched to a gene: 1. Germline lookup yields CDR1 SGHRS and CDR2 YFSETQ. CDR3 size: 14 residues. DNA for the CDR3: TGCGCCAGCAGCTCGACAGGGGGTAACTATGGCTACACCTTC. It is translated as CASSSTGGNYGYTF.

The chain recombines TRBV19 with TRBJ1-1, with TRBD1 identical over 9 bases. The CDR3 extends over 16 amino acids. Germline loops: CDR1 LNHDA, CDR2 SQIVND (reference sequence). Trimming took 3 bases from V and 4 from J; bases not matched to a gene: 9. The chain's CDR3 is CASSMRRDREGTEAFF. The DNA for the CDR3 is TGTGCCAGTAGTATGAGAAGGGACAGGGAAGGCACTGAAGCTTTCTTT.

CDR3: CASSQNTGELFF. For the CDR3, the DNA is TGTGCCAGCAGTCAGAACACCGGGGAGCTGTTTTTT. The chain uses TRBV6-6 and TRBJ2-2; D ambiguous. The V end lost 5 bases, the J end lost 1 base, and 2 bases lay between the germline ends. This CDR3 has 12 amino acids. The V gene's germline CDR1 is MNHNY and CDR2 SVGAGI (reference sequence).